This record looks at one TCR beta chain sequence and its context. This sample is drawn from a study of blood T cell repertoires in COVID-19. Across the whole study: Acute and convalescent COVID-19 samples came from the United States, Italy and Spain. PBMCs, B-cell-depleted T cells, or T cells were the source of the cDNA or gDNA that made up the material.

The germline gives CDR1 LNHNV, CDR2 YYDKDF (reference sequence). Trimming took off 6 bases at V and 7 bases at J, with 16 bases between the two ends. The CDR3 loop spans 14 amino acids. The table came from immunoSEQ multiplex PCR; TCRdb's copy has only in-frame clones and leaves some out. The sample holds over 130,000 clones; approximately 85% are singletons and the top ten take about 4.3%. This sequence originates from a woman aged 80 or older with acute or convalescent COVID-19. Source material: peripheral blood. The V call is TRBV15, the J call TRBJ2-1, with D hard to call. The CDR3: CATSQDRFSNEQFF. CDR3 nucleotides: TGTGCCACCAGTCAAGATCGCTTTAGTAATGAGCAGTTCTTC.